This T cell receptor beta chain was recorded in a study of blood T cell repertoires in COVID-19. This CDR3 spans 14 amino acids. The data were produced by immunoSEQ multiplex PCR, yet TCRdb's version contains in-frame clones alone and is incomplete. This sample has a few hundred thousand clones, with 70% to 90% found just once. The chain carries TRBV21-1 and TRBJ2-7; the table calls TRBD2, which could not be checked here. TRBV21-1 is recorded as a pseudogene. Sequencing was performed on PBMCs or T cells enriched from blood (not recorded which). The receptor's source is a woman aged 55-75 years who had recovered from COVID-19. CDR3 nucleotides: TGTGCCAGCAGCAAAGTGTGCGGCCTTCACGAGCAGTACTTC. Its translation: CASSKVCGLHEQYF.